This passage covers 6 T cell receptor beta chains from one sample sequenced in a study of human T cells and chemical hapten exposure. TCRdb re-called the RACE reads through MiXCR, storing one row per CDR3 protein. The sample lists 60,000 or so distinct CDR3 sequences, around 10% seen once, with around 10% in the top ten. Time point meaning: pre-sensitization, week 0. Treatment denoted: therapeutic diphenylcyclopropenone sensitization with weekly scalp DPC. This specimen was whole blood, taken in connection with sensitization to the hapten diphenylcyclopropenone (DPC). These receptors originate from a man in his forties or fifties with alopecia areata. Some clones in this sample may be carry-over from other donors' samples.

There are a few counts of this clonotype. The V and J genes are TRBV6-6 and TRBJ1-5; D might be TRBD1 (5 bases). The V end lost 7 bases, the J end lost 2 bases, and 12 bases lay between the germline ends. This CDR3 contains 14 residues. Germline CDR1 MNHNY, CDR2 SVGAGI (reference sequence). CDR3 sequence: CASTYGARNQPQHF. The CDR3 DNA reads as TGTGCCAGCACCTATGGGGCCCGCAATCAGCCCCAGCATTTT.

Of note for this clonotype: This may stem from a read error, because a much larger clone lies one nucleotide away. The gene calls are TRBV2 and TRBJ2-1; D call uncertain. The CDR3 extends over 16 amino acids. Trimming removed 0 bases at V and 4 bases at J, with 13 bases between. In germline, CDR1 is SNHLY, CDR2 FYNNEI. CDR3 protein: CASSEAGWRMYNEQFF. The CDR3 coding sequence is TGTGCCAGCAGTGAAGCTGGATGGCGGATGTACAATGAGCAGTTCTTC.

In this sample, this clonotype turned up a few times. The V and J genes are TRBV7-2 and TRBJ2-7; TRBD2 is a possible D gene (7 bases). With 5 bases removed from V and 4 bases from J, the gap between germline ends came to 18 bases. The germline CDR1 and CDR2 sequences are SGHTA and FQGNSA. The length of the CDR3 is 15 residues. The CDR3 DNA follows: TGTGCCAGCAGCCCCCAGTACGGGGGGCTATACGAGCAGTACTTC. Its protein is CASSPQYGGLYEQYF.

This clonotype occurred a few times. CDR3 bases: TGTGCCAGCAGTTCGGGGGGGTCTAACACCGGGGAGCTGTTTTTT. It encodes CASSSGGSNTGELFF. J is TRBJ2-2 and V is TRBV12-3 or TRBV12-4; 8 bases agree with TRBD2. The CDR3 is 15 amino acids. V shed 4 bases and J 2 bases; nucleotides not matched to a gene: 3.

The rearrangement joins TRBV6-2 or TRBV6-3 to TRBJ2-1, with 8 bases fitting TRBD1. V gave up 6 bases and J gave up 8 bases; unmatched junction bases: 3. The length of the CDR3 is 12 residues. Germline assignment: CDR1 MNHEY and CDR2 SVGEGT. The chain's CDR3 is CASRDRVYEQFF. CDR3 DNA: TGTGCCAGCAGGGACAGGGTTTATGAGCAGTTCTTC.

The J gene is TRBJ1-1, the V gene TRBV6-6; TRBD1 is a possible D gene (6 bases). The CDR3 consists of 14 residues. The ends were cut back, 6 bases at V and 5 bases at J, with 16 bases in the middle. Germline V CDR1 and CDR2: MNHNY, SVGAGI (reference sequence). CDR3 sequence: CASRKGSGDTEAFF. CDR3 bases: TGTGCCAGCAGGAAGGGTTCAGGGGATACTGAAGCTTTCTTT.